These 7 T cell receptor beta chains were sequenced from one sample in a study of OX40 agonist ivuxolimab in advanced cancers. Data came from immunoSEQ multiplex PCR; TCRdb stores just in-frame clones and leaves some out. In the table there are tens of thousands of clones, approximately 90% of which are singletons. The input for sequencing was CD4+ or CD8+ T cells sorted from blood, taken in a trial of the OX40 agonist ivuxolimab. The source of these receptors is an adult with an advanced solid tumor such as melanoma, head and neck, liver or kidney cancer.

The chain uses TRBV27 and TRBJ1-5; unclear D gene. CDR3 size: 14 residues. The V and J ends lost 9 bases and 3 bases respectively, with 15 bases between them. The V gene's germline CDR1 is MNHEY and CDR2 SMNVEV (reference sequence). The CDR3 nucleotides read TGTGCCAGTGGCAGAACCTATAACAATCAGCCCCAGCATTTT. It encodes CASGRTYNNQPQHF.

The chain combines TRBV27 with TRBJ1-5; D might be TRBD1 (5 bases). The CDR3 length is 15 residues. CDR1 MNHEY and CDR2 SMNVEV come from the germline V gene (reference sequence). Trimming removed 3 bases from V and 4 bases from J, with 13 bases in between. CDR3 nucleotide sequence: TGTGCCAGCAGTTTCGTTGGGGGTAGGAATCAGCCCCAGCATTTT. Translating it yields CASSFVGGRNQPQHF.

The DNA for the CDR3 is TGTGCCAGTAGTATCGCGGGGGACACTGAAGCTTTCTTT. The encoded protein is CASSIAGDTEAFF. The genes are TRBV19 and TRBJ1-1; D is possibly TRBD1 (5 bases). Germline V gene lookup returns CDR1 LNHDA and CDR2 SQIVND (reference sequence). Trimming removed 3 bases from V and 3 bases from J, with 8 bases in between. This CDR3 spans 13 amino acids.

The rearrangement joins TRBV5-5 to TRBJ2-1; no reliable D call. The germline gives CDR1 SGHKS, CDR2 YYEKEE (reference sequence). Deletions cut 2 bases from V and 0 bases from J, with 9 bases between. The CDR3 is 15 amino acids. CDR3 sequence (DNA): TGTGCCAGCAGCTTCGAACCTTCCTCCTACAATGAGCAGTTCTTC. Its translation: CASSFEPSSYNEQFF.

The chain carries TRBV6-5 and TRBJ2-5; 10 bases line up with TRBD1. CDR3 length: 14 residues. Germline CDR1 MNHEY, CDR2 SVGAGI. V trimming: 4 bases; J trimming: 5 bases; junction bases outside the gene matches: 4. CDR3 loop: CASSSTGGRETQYF. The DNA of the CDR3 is TGTGCCAGCAGTTCGACAGGGGGCCGGGAGACCCAGTACTTC.

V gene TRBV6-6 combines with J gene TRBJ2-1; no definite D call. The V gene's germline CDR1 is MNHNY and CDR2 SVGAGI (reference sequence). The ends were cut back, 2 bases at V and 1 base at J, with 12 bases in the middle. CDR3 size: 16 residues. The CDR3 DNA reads TGTGCCAGCAGTTACCCGGAAGTCAATTCCTACAATGAGCAGTTCTTC. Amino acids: CASSYPEVNSYNEQFF.

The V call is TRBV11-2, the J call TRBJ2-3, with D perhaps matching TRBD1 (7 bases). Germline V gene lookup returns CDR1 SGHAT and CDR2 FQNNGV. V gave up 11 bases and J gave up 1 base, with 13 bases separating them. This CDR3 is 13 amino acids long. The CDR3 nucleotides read TGTGCCGGAAGCAGGGGGGGCACAGATACGCAGTATTTT. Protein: CAGSRGGTDTQYF. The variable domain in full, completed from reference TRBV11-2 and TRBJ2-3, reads EAGVAQSPRYKIIEKRQSVAFWCNPISGHATLYWYQQILGQGPKLLIQFQNNGVVDDSQLPKDRFSAERLKGVDSTLKIQPAKLEDSAVYLCAGSRGGTDTQYFGPGTRLTVL.